Listed here are 24 T cell receptor beta chains from one sample, sequenced in a study of blood T cell repertoires in COVID-19. The data were produced by immunoSEQ multiplex PCR, yet TCRdb's version contains in-frame clones alone and is incomplete. The sample shows tens of thousands of clones, about 85% of them seen only once. Source material: peripheral blood. Receptor source: a woman older than 75 with acute or convalescent COVID-19.

This chain joins TRBV29-1 and TRBJ2-7; a possible D gene is TRBD2 (6 bases). The CDR3 is 14 residues long. Trimming removed 4 bases from V and 0 bases from J, with 13 bases in between. Germline V gene sequence: CDR1 SQVTM, CDR2 ANQGSEA. The CDR3 is CSVVSSASSYEQYF. CDR3 sequence (DNA): TGCAGCGTTGTCTCTAGCGCGAGCTCCTACGAGCAGTACTTC.

The V gene is TRBV3-1 (or the pseudogene TRBV3-2), the J gene TRBJ2-3; D is unresolved. Germline CDR1 and CDR2: LGHDT and YNNKEL (reference sequence). CDR3 size: 14 residues. Trimming took 4 bases from V and 0 from J, leaving 8 bases between them. This CDR3 is CASSRQISTDTQYF. Here the CDR3 DNA reads TGTGCCAGCAGCCGGCAGATAAGCACAGATACGCAGTATTTT.

The chain recombines TRBV3-1 (or the pseudogene TRBV3-2) with TRBJ1-2; possible D gene TRBD1, 6 bases. In germline, CDR1 is LGHDT, CDR2 YNNKEL (reference sequence). V gave up 8 bases and J gave up 6 bases, with 16 bases separating them. There are 13 residues in the CDR3. This CDR3 is CASSRQAADGYTF. The CDR3 coding sequence is TGTGCCAGCTCCCGACAGGCGGCGGATGGCTACACCTTC.

The chain recombines TRBV28 with TRBJ2-7, with TRBD1 identical over 8 bases. V trimming: 3 bases; J trimming: 7 bases; junction bases outside the gene matches: 5. The CDR3 runs 13 residues. Germline assignment: CDR1 MDHEN and CDR2 SYDVKM. CDR3 sequence: CASSFGQGGEQYF. DNA of the CDR3: TGTGCCAGCAGTTTCGGACAGGGTGGGGAGCAGTACTTC.

This chain joins TRBV3-1 (or the pseudogene TRBV3-2) and TRBJ1-5, with no clear D. The CDR3 has 15 amino acids. Germline V lookup: CDR1 LGHDT, CDR2 YNNKEL (reference sequence). V was clipped by 1 base and J by 0 bases, with 7 bases between them. CDR3: CASSQATGSNQPQHF. Here the CDR3 DNA reads TGTGCCAGCAGCCAAGCGACGGGTAGCAATCAGCCCCAGCATTTT.

J is TRBJ2-7 and V is TRBV6-5; 8 bases fit TRBD1. V was pared by 5 bases and J by 1 base, with 1 base of the junction left unmatched. The CDR3 has 13 residues. Germline assignment: CDR1 MNHEY and CDR2 SVGAGI. The CDR3 DNA sequence: TGTGCCAGCAGTAGACAGGGGTCCTACGAGCAGTACTTC. Translated: CASSRQGSYEQYF.

In nucleotides, the CDR3 is TGTGCCAGCAGGGGGCAAAATGAGCAGTTCTTC. It codes for CASRGQNEQFF. V is TRBV28 and J is TRBJ2-1, with D possibly matching TRBD1 (5 bases). The germline CDR1 and CDR2 sequences are MDHEN and SYDVKM. The V end was cut by 6 bases, the J end by 7 bases, with 7 bases between. The CDR3 sequence is 11 residues long.

The gene calls are TRBV5-6 and TRBJ1-2; maybe TRBD1 (6 bases). From germline, CDR1 is SGHDT and CDR2 YYEEEE. This CDR3 spans 14 amino acids. The V end lost 4 bases, the J end lost 6 bases, and 16 bases lay between the germline ends. CDR3 DNA: TGTGCCAGCAGCCGAACACGACAGGTACATGGCTACACCTTC. This encodes CASSRTRQVHGYTF.

The rearrangement links TRBV20-1 to TRBJ2-2; D may be TRBD2 (5 bases). CDR3 length: 14 amino acids. Deletions cut 3 bases from V and 4 bases from J, with 12 bases between. From germline, CDR1 is DFQATT and CDR2 SNEGSKA (reference sequence). The CDR3 is CSASRGSTTGELFF. CDR3 DNA sequence: TGCAGTGCTAGTCGAGGGAGTACCACCGGGGAGCTGTTTTTT.

The chain has TRBV3-1 (or the pseudogene TRBV3-2) and TRBJ2-1; 10 positions agree with TRBD2. The V gene's germline CDR1 is LGHDT and CDR2 YNNKEL (reference sequence). Trimming cost V 3 bases and J 3 bases; bases outside gene matches: 5. This CDR3 contains 16 residues. The CDR3 coding sequence is TGTGCCAGCAGCCACACTCTAGCGGGAGTCTACAATGAGCAGTTCTTC. Its protein is CASSHTLAGVYNEQFF.

In the case of this clone: The DNA is left out, because the CDR3 cannot be placed on it with certainty; the CDR3 is given as TCRdb lists it. This chain links TRBV28 with TRBJ1-5; whether TRBD1, the table's D call, matches the DNA was not checked. The CDR3 totals 17 residues, both ends included. The V gene's germline CDR1 is MDHEN and CDR2 SYDVKM. The CDR3 here is CASSYHRDQPQHFGQHF.

Written as DNA, the CDR3 is TGTGCCAGCAGTAAAGGGGGTAGTGTGTCTGAAGCTTTCTTT. Protein product: CASSKGGSVSEAFF. V is TRBV28 and J is TRBJ1-1; D is possibly TRBD1 (6 bases). The CDR3 totals 14 residues. The germline gives CDR1 MDHEN, CDR2 SYDVKM. Trimming shortened V by 5 bases and J by 6 bases, and 16 bases separated the two germline ends.

The chain links TRBV18 to TRBJ2-5; D is unresolved. Germline CDR1 and CDR2: KGHSH and LQKENI. The V end was cut by 4 bases, the J end by 5 bases, with 8 bases between. The CDR3 sequence is 12 residues long. The CDR3 DNA reads as TGTGCCAGCTCACGACCGGGCGAGACCCAGTACTTC. Its protein product is CASSRPGETQYF.

The chain joins TRBV28 to TRBJ1-1; tentatively, D is TRBD1 (5 bases). V lost 6 bases, J lost 4 bases, and 15 bases lay in between. CDR1 and CDR2 (germline): MDHEN, SYDVKM. This CDR3 is built from 14 residues. CDR3 bases: TGTGCCAGCAGCTCGTGGACAATTGGCACTGAAGCTTTCTTT. Protein product: CASSSWTIGTEAFF.

The CDR3 nucleotides are TGCAGTGCTAGGGCGGACTACGAGCAGTACTTC. It specifies CSARADYEQYF. The V gene is TRBV20-1, the J gene TRBJ2-7; D unresolved. The CDR3 spans 11 residues. Germline-derived CDR1 and CDR2 are DFQATT and SNEGSKA (reference sequence). The ends were cut back, 3 bases at V and 3 bases at J, with 6 bases in the middle.

V usage is TRBV7-9 and J usage is TRBJ1-3; D is ambiguous. Germline V gives CDR1 SEHNR, CDR2 FQNEAQ (reference sequence). V lost 6 bases to trimming and J lost 0 bases, with 12 bases between them. This CDR3 contains 15 residues. This chain's CDR3 is CASRPPGVSGNTIYF. CDR3 coding DNA: TGTGCCAGCAGGCCTCCGGGAGTCTCTGGAAACACCATATATTTT.

The chain joins TRBV6-5 to TRBJ2-7; 11 nucleotides line up with TRBD1. J was trimmed by 4 bases and V by 6 bases; bases with no gene match: 8. The CDR3 runs to 15 residues. CDR1 and CDR2 from the germline V gene are MNHEY and SVGAGI. CDR3 DNA sequence: TGTGCCAGCAGATTACGGGACAGGGGGATTTACGAGCAGTACTTC. It specifies CASRLRDRGIYEQYF.

This chain connects TRBV4-1 to TRBJ2-1; TRBD2 might be the D (6 bases). There are 13 residues in the CDR3. Germline V gene lookup returns CDR1 MGHRA and CDR2 YSYEKL. V lost 0 bases and J 12 bases, leaving 12 bases between the germline ends. For the CDR3, the DNA is TGCGCCAGCAGCCAAGATGTTACGGGAGTGCAGTTCTTC. It is translated as CASSQDVTGVQFF.

The rearrangement uses TRBV7-2 and TRBJ2-1; D perhaps matches TRBD2 (6 bases). Trimming removed 2 bases at V and 7 bases at J, with 24 bases between. CDR1 is SGHTA and CDR2 is FQGNSA in the germline V gene. The CDR3 consists of 18 residues. The CDR3 loop is CASSLFLVGGLRRNEQFF. In nucleotides, the CDR3 is TGTGCCAGCAGCTTATTCTTGGTTGGAGGGCTCCGGCGTAATGAGCAGTTCTTC.

This clone appeared once. This chain links TRBV7-9 with TRBJ2-4; D is ambiguous. Germline lookup yields CDR1 SEHNR and CDR2 FQNEAQ (reference sequence). The CDR3 contains 14 residues. V was pared by 5 bases and J by 8 bases, with 16 bases between. CDR3 nucleotides: TGTGCCAGCAGCCCTCGCCTCCTAGGTGACATTCAGTACTTC. It translates to CASSPRLLGDIQYF.

The chain couples TRBV11-2 to TRBJ2-7, with 10 bases aligning to TRBD2. Germline V lookup: CDR1 SGHAT, CDR2 FQNNGV. V dropped 5 bases and J dropped 3; count of bases not matched to a gene: 7. The CDR3 consists of 15 residues. CDR3 in DNA: TGTGCCAGCAGCCCATATCTAGCGGGAGACTACGAGCAGTACTTC. Amino acid sequence: CASSPYLAGDYEQYF.

The chain is built from TRBV6-5 and TRBJ2-5; perhaps TRBD2 as D (7 bases). Trimming cost V 4 bases and J 2 bases, with 14 bases left between them. The CDR3 is 15 residues long. Germline V gene sequence: CDR1 MNHEY, CDR2 SVGAGI. DNA for the CDR3: TGTGCCAGCAGTTGGACAGCGGGGATTCAAGAGACCCAGTACTTC. Its translation is CASSWTAGIQETQYF.

This chain links TRBV19 with TRBJ1-2; D call uncertain. The CDR3 sequence is 14 residues long. Germline CDR1 reads LNHDA; CDR2 reads SQIVND (reference sequence). The V and J ends lost 11 bases and 6 bases respectively, with 22 bases between them. The CDR3 sequence: CAPLSRNLKNGYTF. The CDR3 region has the DNA TGTGCCCCCCTAAGCAGGAACCTAAAGAATGGCTACACCTTC.

The gene calls are TRBV5-1 and TRBJ2-2, with TRBD1 identical over 9 bases. V was pared by 1 base and J by 6 bases, with 4 bases of the junction left unmatched. The CDR3 has 15 amino acids. Per the germline V gene, CDR1 is SGHRS and CDR2 is YFSETQ. The CDR3 reads CASSLTGGAPGELFF. The CDR3 DNA reads TGCGCCAGCAGCTTGACAGGGGGCGCGCCCGGGGAGCTGTTTTTT. The full variable domain, its missing parts supplied by reference TRBV5-1 and TRBJ2-2, is KAGVTQTPRYLIKTRGQQVTLSCSPISGHRSVSWYQQTPGQGLQFLFEYFSETQRNKGNFPGRFSGRQFSNSRSEMNVSTLELGDSALYLCASSLTGGAPGELFFGEGSRLTVL.